A selection of T cell receptor beta chains follows, all from one sample in a study of CD8 T cells in Susac syndrome. One entry per CDR3 protein results from TCRdb running MiXCR on the immunoSEQ multiplex PCR reads. There are around 140,000 distinct CDR3 sequences in the sample; around 94% occur only once, and about 0.076% lies in the top ten. Input material: CD4+ T cells from PBMCs. The receptors originated from a human donor in good health. The CDR3 runs from the conserved cysteine through the conserved F or W. Each record gives: V gene, D gene, J gene, clone size, CDR3 DNA, CDR3 protein. D genes are given only for firm matches. Clone size is not always given. Where it is, it says once, few, many or a class for expanded clones.

>TRBV3-1|NA|TRBJ2-7|NA
TGTGCCAGCAGCCAAGGGATCGATGGCGAGCAGTACTTC
CASSQGIDGEQYF
>TRBV19|TRBD2|TRBJ2-3|NA
TGTGCCAGTAGTATGGGCGGGAGGGCCGGAGATACGCAGTATTTT
CASSMGGRAGDTQYF
>TRBV12-3/TRBV12-4|NA|TRBJ2-2|few
TGTGCCAGCAGTCGCACCTATGCCGGGGAGTTGTTTTTT
CASSRTYAGELFF
>TRBV5-4|NA|TRBJ2-2|NA
TGTGCCAGCAGCTTGGACCAGGTGGCGGACACCGGGGAGCTGTTTTTT
CASSLDQVADTGELFF
>TRBV11-2|TRBD2|TRBJ2-1|NA
TGTGCCAGCAGCTCAGACTCGGCGGGAGGGGTTACGTTCTTC
CASSSDSAGGVTFF
>TRBV28|NA|TRBJ2-7|NA
TGTGCCATTCACCGGGCCGGGATTCGAGAGCAGTACTTC
CAIHRAGIREQYF
>TRBV18|NA|TRBJ2-1|NA
TGTGCCAGCTCACCACGACAGGACTACAATGAGCAGTTCTTC
CASSPRQDYNEQFF
>TRBV19|NA|TRBJ2-1|NA
TGTGCCAGTAGTATAGGTCGAGCGGCCAATGAGCAGTTCTTC
CASSIGRAANEQFF
>TRBV9|NA|TRBJ2-7|NA
TGTGCCAGCAGCGTAGGGGCAGGGAGCCCCTACGAGCAGTACTTC
CASSVGAGSPYEQYF
>TRBV7-3|TRBD2|TRBJ2-7|NA
TGTGCCAGCAGCCCTTCTCGGACTAGCGCCTACGAGCAGTACTTC
CASSPSRTSAYEQYF
>TRBV5-1|NA|TRBJ1-4|NA
TGCGCCAGCAGCTTGGGACCAGAGGCGGATAGAGAAAAACTGTTTTTT
CASSLGPEADREKLFF
>TRBV20-1|TRBD1|TRBJ1-4|NA
TGCAGTGCTAGAAAGGGGGCGAGGGAAAAACTGTTTTTT
CSARKGAREKLFF
>TRBV11-2|NA|TRBJ1-3|NA
TGTGCCAGCAGCCCCAGGGGCAGGGGAAACACCATATATTTT
CASSPRGRGNTIYF
>TRBV3-1|NA|TRBJ2-7|NA
TGTGCCAGCAGCCAAGATGTGGCACGGTCGGAGCAGTACTTC
CASSQDVARSEQYF
>TRBV20-1|TRBD1|TRBJ2-7|NA
TGCAGTGCTGGGGACAGGGGGCTATACTACGAGCAGTACTTC
CSAGDRGLYYEQYF
>TRBV9|NA|TRBJ2-7|NA
TGTGCCAGCAGCGCGACTAGTGACGAGCAGTACTTC
CASSATSDEQYF
>TRBV7-9|TRBD1|TRBJ2-6|NA
TGTGCCAGCAGCCCATCCGACAGGGGGAAGTCCACTGGGGCCAACGTCCTGACTTTC
CASSPSDRGKSTGANVLTF
>TRBV28|NA|TRBJ2-1|NA
TGTGCCAGCAGTTTGGGAGGCCCCATAGGTGAGCAGTTCTTC
CASSLGGPIGEQFF
>TRBV7-9|NA|TRBJ2-6|NA
TGTGCCAGCAGCTTAGTGGGACGGAACTCTGGGGCCAACGTCCTGACTTTC
CASSLVGRNSGANVLTF
>TRBV5-4|TRBD2|TRBJ2-5|NA
TGTGCCAGCACCGTCTCCGGGGGTAGCGGGAGAGAGACCCAGTACTTC
CASTVSGGSGRETQYF
>TRBV5-4|NA|TRBJ1-2|NA
TGTGCCAGTCGCAAACAGGGCCTCGATGGCTACACCTTC
CASRKQGLDGYTF
>TRBV28|NA|TRBJ2-1|NA
TGTGCCAGCAGTTTAGGACACTGGGGCGAGCAGTTCTTC
CASSLGHWGEQFF
>TRBV9|TRBD2|TRBJ2-2|NA
TGTGCCAGCAGCGTAGATCCCGGGACTAGCAATACCGGGGAGCTGTTTTTT
CASSVDPGTSNTGELFF
>TRBV7-9|NA|TRBJ2-7|NA
TGTGCCAGCAGTGTATTAGCGAACAACGAGCAGTACTTC
CASSVLANNEQYF
>TRBV29-1|NA|TRBJ1-1|NA
TGCAGCGTTGAAGATCCAGGACGGGGTACTGAAGCTTTCTTT
CSVEDPGRGTEAFF
>TRBV18|NA|TRBJ1-4|NA
TGTGCCAGCTCAATGATGGACAGATCTAATGAAAAACTGTTTTTT
CASSMMDRSNEKLFF
>TRBV9|NA|TRBJ2-1|NA
TGTGCCAGCGATAAAGGGGGCTCCTACAATGAGCAGTTCTTC
CASDKGGSYNEQFF
>TRBV29-1|NA|TRBJ1-2|NA
TGCAGCGTTACCCAGGGATCTGCTAACTATGGCTACACCTTC
CSVTQGSANYGYTF
>TRBV11-1|NA|TRBJ1-2|NA
TGTGCCAGCAGCTCTACGGGGCGTAGCTATGGCTACACCTTC
CASSSTGRSYGYTF
>TRBV30|TRBD2|TRBJ2-3|NA
TGTGCCTGGAGGAGGGCGGGAGGGTTGGATACGCAGTATTTT
CAWRRAGGLDTQYF
>TRBV12-3/TRBV12-4|NA|TRBJ1-2|NA
TGTGCCAGCAAGGGCGACTCCGTCGATGGCTACACCTTC
CASKGDSVDGYTF
>TRBV20-1|NA|TRBJ2-3|NA
TGCAGTGCTAGAGCATTTTCAACAGATACGCAGTATTTT
CSARAFSTDTQYF
>TRBV19|TRBD1|TRBJ1-2|NA
TGTGCCAGTAGTAGCCGGGACAGTAACTATGGCTACACCTTC
CASSSRDSNYGYTF
>TRBV20-1|NA|TRBJ2-3|NA
TGCAGTGCGCCACTAGACCTCACAGATACGCAGTATTTT
CSAPLDLTDTQYF
>TRBV6-1|NA|TRBJ2-1|NA
TGTGCCAGCAGTGTAGCGGAACCCTCCTACAATGAGCAGTTCTTC
CASSVAEPSYNEQFF
>TRBV15|NA|TRBJ1-3|NA
TGTGCCACTGCTCTTCGACCGCTGGCAGGGAAGTATACTGGAAACACCATATATTTT
CATALRPLAGKYTGNTIYF
>TRBV16|NA|TRBJ1-1|NA
TGTGCCAGCAGCCAGGGCCCGAACACTGAAGCTTTCTTT
CASSQGPNTEAFF
>TRBV5-1|NA|TRBJ2-7|NA
TGCGCCAGCAGCACCTTACCGCGGGACAGTCACTACGAGCAGTACTTC
CASSTLPRDSHYEQYF
>TRBV30|TRBD2|TRBJ2-3|NA
TGTGCCTGGAGCGCAACAAGGACTAGCGGGCACACAGATACGCAGTATTTT
CAWSATRTSGHTDTQYF